The 25 T cell receptor beta chains reported below all come from one sample, sequenced in a study of T cells after somatic rescue of genetic block. Here immunoSEQ multiplex PCR was the method, and the copy in TCRdb shows in-frame clones only, minus some. The sample consists of 55,000 to 70,000 clones, around 93% of them appearing once. Sample: peripheral blood mononuclear cells (PBMCs). These receptors all stem from a man aged 40-50 years.

V and J are TRBV28 and TRBJ1-2; the D gene is possibly TRBD1 (5 bases). Per germline, CDR1 MDHEN and CDR2 SYDVKM. This CDR3 comprises 13 residues. The CDR3 nucleotides read TGTGCGGGGGGGGATCTAGGAATGAGCGGCTACACCTTC. It codes for CAGGDLGMSGYTF.

The rearrangement uses TRBV12-2 and TRBJ2-1; TRBD2, the D gene given by the table, was not confirmed from the DNA. TRBV12-2 is a pseudogene locus. This CDR3 contains 18 residues. CDR3 loop: CASRLGTSGSSSYNEQFF. For the CDR3, the DNA is TGTGCAAGTCGCTTAGGAACTAGCGGGAGCAGCTCCTACAATGAGCAGTTCTTC.

This clone was seen only once. The chain carries TRBV7-9 and TRBJ2-3, with 7 bases fitting TRBD2. V lost 6 bases to trimming and J lost 2 bases; unmatched junction nucleotides: 8. CDR3 length equals 15 residues. Per germline, CDR1 SEHNR and CDR2 FQNEAQ (reference sequence). The CDR3 region has the DNA TGTGCCAGCAGACCCCTAGCGGAATACACAGATACGCAGTATTTT. As protein: CASRPLAEYTDTQYF.

The chain employs TRBV5-8 and TRBJ2-3; TRBD2 agrees at 10 bases. CDR1 and CDR2 (germline): SGHTS, YDEGEE. This CDR3 spans 18 amino acids. Trimming at V came to 3 bases and at J to 4 bases, leaving 14 bases not matched to a gene. CDR3 nucleotides: TGTGCCAGCAGCTGGGGTAGACTAGCGGGTATCATCCCAGATACGCAGTATTTT. Protein product: CASSWGRLAGIIPDTQYF.

The chain recombines TRBV10-3 with TRBJ2-7, with 10 bases matching TRBD2. The CDR3 runs to 15 residues. Trimming at V came to 6 bases and at J to 2 bases, leaving 7 bases not matched to a gene. Germline CDR1 ENHRY, CDR2 SYGVKD. DNA of the CDR3: TGTGCCATCAGCGATAGCGGGAGGAATCCCTACGAGCAGTACTTC. It codes for CAISDSGRNPYEQYF.

V and J are TRBV5-1 and TRBJ2-7; D remains unclear. Trimming took off 0 bases at V and 1 base at J, with 8 bases between the two ends. The germline CDR1 and CDR2 sequences are SGHRS and YFSETQ. The CDR3 sequence is 14 residues long. CDR3 amino acids: CASSLAVASYEQYF. Here the CDR3 DNA reads TGCGCCAGCAGCTTGGCGGTGGCTTCCTACGAGCAGTACTTC.

The CDR3 loop reads CASSSGTSGGNEQFF. CDR3 nucleotide sequence: TGTGCCAGCAGCTCGGGGACTAGCGGGGGGAATGAGCAGTTCTTC. The chain combines TRBV5-4 with TRBJ2-1; 15 positions match TRBD2. This CDR3 has 15 residues. The germline V gene encodes CDR1 SGHNT and CDR2 YYREEE (reference sequence). V was clipped by 3 bases and J by 7 bases; unmatched bases: 2.

V is TRBV5-5 and J is TRBJ2-1; 12 nucleotides align to TRBD2. This CDR3 has 19 residues. V lost 0 bases and J lost 2; bases outside the gene matches: 9. Germline CDR1 and CDR2: SGHKS and YYEKEE (reference sequence). In DNA form, the CDR3 reads TGTGCCAGCAGCTTGGGACTAGCGGGAGAGGGGTCAGCCTACAATGAGCAGTTCTTC. It encodes CASSLGLAGEGSAYNEQFF.

The V and J genes are TRBV29-1 and TRBJ1-3, with unresolved D. The CDR3 is made up of 13 amino acids. V dropped 7 bases and J dropped 2 bases, with 12 bases sitting between them. Per the germline V gene, CDR1 is SQVTM and CDR2 is ANQGSEA. The CDR3 coding sequence is TGCAGCGCCTCCGGAGATGCTGGAAACACCATATATTTT. This sequence encodes CSASGDAGNTIYF.

The rearrangement joins TRBV2 to TRBJ2-2; the D gene is possibly TRBD1 (6 bases). The V end was cut by 3 bases, the J end by 4 bases, with 12 bases between. In germline, CDR1 is SNHLY, CDR2 FYNNEI. The CDR3 extends over 15 amino acids. The CDR3 DNA reads TGTGCCAGCAGTGATGAACAGGGCGGCACCGGGGAGCTGTTTTTT. Translating it yields CASSDEQGGTGELFF.

The chain combines TRBV7-8 with TRBJ1-5; 8 positions match TRBD1. Trimming cost V 5 bases and J 4 bases; bases outside gene matches: 7. CDR1 is SGHVS, CDR2 FQNEAQ, per germline. CDR3 size: 15 residues. The CDR3 nucleotides are TGTGCCAGCAGCCCCGGACAGGGATTTAATCAGCCCCAGCATTTT. Translating it yields CASSPGQGFNQPQHF.

The chain joins TRBV6-6 to TRBJ1-5; 7 positions agree with TRBD1. The CDR3 runs 15 residues. With V trimmed by 5 bases and J by 0 bases, 4 bases remained unmatched. Germline loops: CDR1 MNHNY, CDR2 SVGAGI (reference sequence). CDR3 region: CASSTDRYSNQPQHF. The CDR3 DNA is TGTGCCAGCAGTACGGACAGGTATAGCAATCAGCCCCAGCATTTT.

The genes are TRBV28 and TRBJ2-7, with 11 bases lining up with TRBD1. The germline CDR1 and CDR2 sequences are MDHEN and SYDVKM. J gave up 2 bases and V 4 bases, and 7 bases lay outside the gene matches. The CDR3 is 16 residues long. This CDR3 is CASSSDRDRGTYEQYF. Here the CDR3 DNA reads TGTGCCAGCAGTTCAGACCGGGACAGGGGGACCTACGAGCAGTACTTC. The full variable domain, with the rest looked up from reference TRBV28 and TRBJ2-7, is DVKVTQSSRYLVKRTGEKVFLECVQDMDHENMFWYRQDPGLGLRLIYFSYDVKMKEKGDIPEGYSVSREKKERFSLILESASTNQTSMYLCASSSDRDRGTYEQYFGPGTRLTVT.

J is TRBJ2-3 and V is TRBV7-7; D not certain. Germline V gives CDR1 SSHAT, CDR2 FNYEAQ (reference sequence). Trimming shortened V by 6 bases and J by 2 bases, and 9 bases separated the two germline ends. The CDR3 is 13 residues long. The CDR3 bases are TGTGCCAGCAGTCGAGAGGCCACAGATACGCAGTATTTT. Protein: CASSREATDTQYF.

This rearrangement joins TRBV12-5 to TRBJ1-1, with a weak D call TRBD1 (5 bases). Germline CDR1 reads LGHNT; CDR2 reads FRNRAP. This CDR3 has 16 amino acids. V shed 0 bases and J shed 6 bases, with 17 bases lying between them. CDR3 in DNA: TGTGCTAGTGGTTTGGTAGACGGGACCTCGGGAGCTGAAGCTTTCTTT. It translates to CASGLVDGTSGAEAFF.

The V call is TRBV13, the J call TRBJ1-6; D might be TRBD1 (6 bases). The V and J ends lost 1 base and 0 bases respectively, with 10 bases between them. The germline V gene encodes CDR1 PRHDT and CDR2 FYEKMQ (reference sequence). The CDR3 sequence is 17 residues long. The DNA for the CDR3 is TGTGCCAGCAGCTTAGACCAGGGGAGCTCCTATAATTCACCCCTCCACTTT. It specifies CASSLDQGSSYNSPLHF.

V usage is TRBV19 and J usage is TRBJ2-1, with D uncertain. In germline, CDR1 is LNHDA, CDR2 SQIVND (reference sequence). Trimming took 1 base from V and 3 from J, leaving 10 bases between them. The length of the CDR3 is 15 residues. The CDR3 spells CASSIVHNFYNEQFF. CDR3 bases: TGTGCCAGTAGTATAGTCCACAACTTCTACAATGAGCAGTTCTTC.

The chain recombines TRBV28 with TRBJ2-2; 8 bases match TRBD1. The CDR3 spans 19 residues. Germline CDR1 and CDR2: MDHEN and SYDVKM. The V and J ends lost 4 bases and 3 bases, in that order; junction bases with no gene match: 16. CDR3 residues: CASSSHRRWTGLDTGELFF. As DNA, the CDR3 is TGTGCCAGCAGTTCCCACCGTAGGTGGACAGGGCTGGACACCGGGGAGCTGTTTTTT.

The genes are TRBV11-2 and TRBJ2-5; the match to TRBD2 covers 8 bases. The CDR3 is made up of 13 amino acids. Germline assignment: CDR1 SGHAT and CDR2 FQNNGV. J was trimmed by 4 bases and V by 7 bases; bases with no gene match: 5. The DNA of the CDR3 is TGTGCCAGCACGACTAGCGCCAGAGAGACCCAGTACTTC. Translation: CASTTSARETQYF.

In this sample, this clone turned up once. The rearrangement links TRBV11-2 to TRBJ2-5; D possibly corresponds to TRBD2 (6 bases). V was pared by 5 bases and J by 2 bases, with 24 bases between. CDR1 SGHAT and CDR2 FQNNGV come from the germline V gene. The CDR3 sequence is 18 residues long. This CDR3 reads CASSRAPSGPTLQETQYF. The CDR3 DNA follows: TGTGCCAGCAGCCGCGCCCCGAGCGGGCCGACGCTGCAAGAGACCCAGTACTTC.

The genes are TRBV7-9 and TRBJ1-1, with D unclear. This CDR3 spans 15 amino acids. Per the germline V gene, CDR1 is SEHNR and CDR2 is FQNEAQ (reference sequence). Trimming removed 7 bases from V and 1 base from J, with 16 bases in between. The CDR3 loop is CASIDGVGWNTEAFF. CDR3 nucleotide sequence: TGTGCCAGCATCGACGGGGTCGGGTGGAACACTGAAGCTTTCTTT. The variable domain in full, with the rest retrieved from reference TRBV7-9 and TRBJ1-1, is DTGVSQNPRHKITKRGQNVTFRCDPISEHNRLYWYRQTLGQGPEFLTYFQNEAQLEKSRLLSDRFSAERPKGSFSTLEIQRTEQGDSAMYLCASIDGVGWNTEAFFGQGTRLTVV.

The genes are TRBV6-1 and TRBJ2-3; maybe TRBD2 (6 bases). Looked up from germline, CDR1 is MNHNS and CDR2 is SASEGT. Trimming took 1 base from V and 0 from J, leaving 14 bases between them. The CDR3 is 17 residues long. The CDR3 here is CASSEGRGLTSTDTQYF. In nucleotides, the CDR3 is TGTGCCAGCAGTGAAGGTCGGGGGTTAACTAGCACAGATACGCAGTATTTT.

The gene calls are TRBV19 and TRBJ2-7; 10 bases agree with TRBD2. This CDR3 contains 17 residues. Unmatched junction bases numbered 18, after V lost 10 bases and J lost 3 bases. Germline lookup yields CDR1 LNHDA and CDR2 SQIVND (reference sequence). The CDR3 nucleotides read TGTGCCATCCCGCGAGGGGGGAGCGGGAGGGCCTACTACGAGCAGTACTTC. Its protein is CAIPRGGSGRAYYEQYF.

The chain joins TRBV6-5 to TRBJ2-1; the match to TRBD2 covers 9 bases. This CDR3 contains 15 residues. Unmatched junction bases numbered 13, after V lost 6 bases and J lost 10 bases. Germline CDR1 is MNHEY and CDR2 is SVGAGI. The CDR3 spells CASRPGLAVGNEQFF. The CDR3, as DNA: TGTGCCAGCAGGCCGGGACTAGCTGTCGGGAACGAGCAGTTCTTC.

V usage is TRBV25-1 and J usage is TRBJ2-7; unclear D gene. This CDR3 comprises 11 residues. V lost 6 bases to trimming and J lost 4 bases, with 7 bases between them. Germline assignment: CDR1 MGHDK and CDR2 SYGVNS. CDR3 sequence reads: CASSLGYEQYF. DNA of the CDR3: TGTGCCAGCAGCTTGGGGTACGAGCAGTACTTC.